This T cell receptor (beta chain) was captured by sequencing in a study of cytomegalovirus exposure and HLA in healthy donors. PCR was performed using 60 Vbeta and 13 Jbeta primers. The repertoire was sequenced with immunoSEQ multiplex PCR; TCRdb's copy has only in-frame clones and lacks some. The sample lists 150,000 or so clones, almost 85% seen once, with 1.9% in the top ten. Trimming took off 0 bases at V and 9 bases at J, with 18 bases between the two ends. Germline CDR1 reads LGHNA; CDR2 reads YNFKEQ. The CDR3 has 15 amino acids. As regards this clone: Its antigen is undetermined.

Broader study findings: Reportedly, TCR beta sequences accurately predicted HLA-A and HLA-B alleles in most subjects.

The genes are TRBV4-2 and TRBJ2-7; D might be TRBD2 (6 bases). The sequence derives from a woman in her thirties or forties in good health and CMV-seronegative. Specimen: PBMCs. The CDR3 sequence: CASSQDPSVGTRQYF. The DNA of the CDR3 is TGTGCCAGCAGCCAAGATCCTAGCGTAGGGACCCGGCAGTACTTC.